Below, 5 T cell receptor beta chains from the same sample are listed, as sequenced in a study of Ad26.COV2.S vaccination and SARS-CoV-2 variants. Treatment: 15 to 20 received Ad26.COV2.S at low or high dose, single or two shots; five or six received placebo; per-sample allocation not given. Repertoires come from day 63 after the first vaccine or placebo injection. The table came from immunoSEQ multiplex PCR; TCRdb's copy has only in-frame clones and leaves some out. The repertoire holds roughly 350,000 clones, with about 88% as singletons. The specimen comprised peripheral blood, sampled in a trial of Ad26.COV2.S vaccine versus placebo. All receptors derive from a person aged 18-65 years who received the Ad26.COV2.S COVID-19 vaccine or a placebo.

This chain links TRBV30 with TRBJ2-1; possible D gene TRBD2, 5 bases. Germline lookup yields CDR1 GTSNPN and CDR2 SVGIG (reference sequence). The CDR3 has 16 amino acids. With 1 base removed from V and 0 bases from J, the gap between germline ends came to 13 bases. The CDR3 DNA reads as TGTGCCTGGAGTGCGATGACGGGGAGCTCCTACAATGAGCAGTTCTTC. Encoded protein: CAWSAMTGSSYNEQFF.

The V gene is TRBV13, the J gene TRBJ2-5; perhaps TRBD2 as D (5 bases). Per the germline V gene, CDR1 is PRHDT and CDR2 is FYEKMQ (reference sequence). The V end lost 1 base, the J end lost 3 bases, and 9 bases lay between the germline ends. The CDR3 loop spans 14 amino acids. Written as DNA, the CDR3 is TGTGCCAGCAGCTTAGCGGGAAGGAAAGAGACCCAGTACTTC. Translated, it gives CASSLAGRKETQYF.

The DNA for the CDR3 is TGTGCCAGCAGCTTAGACAGGGGCTGGAATTCACCCCTCCACTTT. Protein sequence: CASSLDRGWNSPLHF. J is TRBJ1-6 and V is TRBV7-3; TRBD1 matches 8 bases. From germline, CDR1 is SGHTA and CDR2 FQGTGA. The CDR3 totals 15 residues. V trimming: 2 bases; J trimming: 7 bases; junction bases outside the gene matches: 4.

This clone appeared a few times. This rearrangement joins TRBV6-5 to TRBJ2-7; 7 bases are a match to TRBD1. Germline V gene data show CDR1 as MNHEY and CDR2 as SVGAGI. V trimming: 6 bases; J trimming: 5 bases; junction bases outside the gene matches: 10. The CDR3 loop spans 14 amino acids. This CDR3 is CASSPGQGVDEQYF. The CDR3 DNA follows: TGTGCCAGCAGCCCGGGCCAGGGGGTAGACGAGCAGTACTTC.

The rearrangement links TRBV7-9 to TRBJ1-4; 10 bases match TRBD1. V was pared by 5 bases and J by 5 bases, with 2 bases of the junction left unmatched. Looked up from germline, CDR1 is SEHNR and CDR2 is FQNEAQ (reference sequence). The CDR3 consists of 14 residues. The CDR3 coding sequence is TGTGCCAGCAGCGAGACAGGGGGCAATGAAAAACTGTTTTTT. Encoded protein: CASSETGGNEKLFF. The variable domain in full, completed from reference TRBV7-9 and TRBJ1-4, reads DTGVSQNPRHKITKRGQNVTFRCDPISEHNRLYWYRQTLGQGPEFLTYFQNEAQLEKSRLLSDRFSAERPKGSFSTLEIQRTEQGDSAMYLCASSETGGNEKLFFGSGTQLSVL.